A single sample is the source of the 24 T cell receptor beta chains below, sequenced in a study of cytomegalovirus exposure and HLA in healthy donors (dated by TCRdb to about 2017). Libraries were constructed by the immunoSEQ multiplex PCR assay. A mixture of 60 forward primers for TCR Vbeta segments and 13 reverse primers for TCR Jbeta segments was used in the multiplex PCR. Not all clones reach the TCRdb copy of this immuneACCESS table, which keeps in-frame sequences only. Checked studies attribute under half of the gap to unresolved V genes and leave the rest unexplained. This sample lists roughly 120,000 clones; 60% to 85% were detected once. The biggest ten clones account for approximately 0.93% of the sample. The sequencing input was PBMCs. Source of these receptors: a human donor in good health.

The genes are TRBV4-1 and TRBJ1-2; a weak D match, TRBD1 (6 bases). The germline CDR1 and CDR2 sequences are MGHRA and YSYEKL. This CDR3 has 15 amino acids. Trimming stripped 3 bases from V and 2 bases from J, with 13 bases between. DNA of the CDR3: TGCGCCAGCAGCCAGGGTGACAGGATAAACTATGGCTACACCTTC. It translates to CASSQGDRINYGYTF.

The CDR3 coding sequence is TGTGCCAGCAGCGAATGGAAGGAGGGGAGTAATTCACCCCTCCACTTT. Translated: CASSEWKEGSNSPLHF. This chain links TRBV6-1 with TRBJ1-6, with a possible D match to TRBD1 (5 bases). Trimming took 6 bases from V and 6 from J, leaving 18 bases between them. This CDR3 is built from 16 residues. Germline V CDR1 and CDR2: MNHNS, SASEGT.

The chain is built from TRBV5-4 and TRBJ2-3; 7 nucleotides align to TRBD1. Germline V gives CDR1 SGHNT, CDR2 YYREEE (reference sequence). V was clipped by 9 bases and J by 0 bases; unmatched bases: 7. The CDR3 has 14 amino acids. CDR3 sequence: CATGRDRSTDTQYF. The CDR3 DNA reads TGTGCCACTGGAAGGGACAGAAGCACAGATACGCAGTATTTT.

The DNA of the CDR3 is TGTGCCAGCAGCGTAGAACCCCCGGGACAGGGACTTAACACTGAAGCTTTCTTT. Its protein product is CASSVEPPGQGLNTEAFF. J is TRBJ1-1 and V is TRBV9; 9 bases fit TRBD1. The CDR3 loop spans 18 amino acids. CDR1 and CDR2 from the germline V gene are SGDLS and YYNGEE. V trimming: 0 bases; J trimming: 2 bases; junction bases outside the gene matches: 11.

The V and J genes are TRBV6-1 and TRBJ1-4, with 9 nucleotides matching TRBD1. The CDR3 is 15 residues long. The trim removed 5 bases at V and 8 bases at J, leaving 9 bases unmatched. Germline CDR1 and CDR2: MNHNS and SASEGT. CDR3 nucleotides: TGTGCCAGCAGTATTACAGGGGGCGCGGACGAAAAACTGTTTTTT. Translating gives CASSITGGADEKLFF.

CDR3 in amino acids: CASSPTLLAGATNEQFF. In nucleotides, the CDR3 is TGCGCCAGCAGCCCTACCCTACTAGCGGGGGCCACCAATGAGCAGTTCTTC. V is TRBV10-1 and J is TRBJ2-1, with 11 bases aligning to TRBD2. Trimming cost V 6 bases and J 6 bases; bases outside gene matches: 13. Germline V CDR1 and CDR2: WNHNN, SYGVQD (reference sequence). The CDR3 totals 17 residues.

The chain employs TRBV6-1 and TRBJ2-1; TRBD1 matches 9 bases. The CDR3 length is 15 residues. J gave up 2 bases and V 1 base, and 0 bases lay outside the gene matches. CDR1 is MNHNS, CDR2 SASEGT, per germline. CDR3 sequence reads: CASSEGQGAYNEQFF. The CDR3 DNA reads TGTGCCAGCAGTGAAGGACAGGGGGCCTACAATGAGCAGTTCTTC.

The gene calls are TRBV6-5 and TRBJ2-1; a possible D gene is TRBD2 (5 bases). The CDR3 spans 16 residues. V was cut by 2 bases and J by 0 bases, with 11 bases left in between. Germline V lookup: CDR1 MNHEY, CDR2 SVGAGI. The CDR3 spells CASSYTKRSSYNEQFF. CDR3 DNA sequence: TGTGCCAGCAGTTACACAAAGCGGAGCTCCTACAATGAGCAGTTCTTC.

The genes are TRBV4-1 and TRBJ2-5, with 15 bases aligning to TRBD2. Germline values: CDR1 MGHRA, CDR2 YSYEKL. The CDR3 runs 19 residues. The ends lost 0 bases at V and 3 bases at J; junction bases unmatched: 8. The CDR3 coding sequence is TGCGCCAGCAGCCAAGACCAGGGACTAGCGGGGGGCCGGGAAGAGACCCAGTACTTC. It yields the protein CASSQDQGLAGGREETQYF.

This chain joins TRBV5-4 and TRBJ2-5; the D gene is possibly TRBD2 (7 bases). Germline V lookup: CDR1 SGHNT, CDR2 YYREEE (reference sequence). Trimming pared 0 bases from V and 5 bases from J, leaving 11 bases between. The CDR3 runs 14 residues. The CDR3 here is CASSLAGGRETQYF. The CDR3 DNA reads TGTGCCAGCAGCTTGGCGGGGGGCCGGGAGACCCAGTACTTC. The variable domain in full, completed from reference TRBV5-4 and TRBJ2-5, reads ETGVTQSPTHLIKTRGQQVTLRCSSQSGHNTVSWYQQALGQGPQFIFQYYREEENGRGNFPPRFSGLQFPNYSSELNVNALELDDSALYLCASSLAGGRETQYFGPGTRLLVL.

This chain uses TRBV19 with TRBJ2-7; 10 nucleotides line up with TRBD1. The CDR3 contains 14 residues. Losses at the gene ends were 3 bases for V and 3 bases for J; bases not matched to a gene: 2. Germline CDR1 LNHDA, CDR2 SQIVND (reference sequence). The CDR3 coding sequence is TGTGCCAGTAGTATCGGACAGGGGGACTACGAGCAGTACTTC. The encoded protein is CASSIGQGDYEQYF.

The rearrangement uses TRBV5-5 and TRBJ1-4, with D perhaps matching TRBD1 (5 bases). Germline values: CDR1 SGHKS, CDR2 YYEKEE (reference sequence). There are 18 residues in the CDR3. V dropped 0 bases and J dropped 2 bases, with 17 bases sitting between them. The CDR3 spells CASSLEVAWGYTNEKLFF. CDR3 DNA: TGTGCCAGCAGCTTGGAGGTCGCGTGGGGCTACACTAATGAAAAACTGTTTTTT. Full variable domain (missing parts from reference TRBV5-5 and TRBJ1-4): DAGVTQSPTHLIKTRGQQVTLRCSPISGHKSVSWYQQVLGQGPQFIFQYYEKEERGRGNFPDRFSARQFPNYSSELNVNALLLGDSALYLCASSLEVAWGYTNEKLFFGSGTQLSVL.

This CDR3 reads CASSYSITYHEQYF. The CDR3 coding sequence is TGTGCCAGCAGTTACTCGATAACTTATCACGAGCAGTACTTC. The chain recombines TRBV6-5 with TRBJ2-7, with D unresolved. There are 14 residues in the CDR3. Germline V gene data show CDR1 as MNHEY and CDR2 as SVGAGI. Trimming took off 0 bases at V and 5 bases at J, with 11 bases between the two ends.

In DNA, the CDR3 is TGTGCCAGCAGCTCGACTAGTGGTGGGGAGACCCAGTACTTC. Translated, it gives CASSSTSGGETQYF. The V and J genes are TRBV13 and TRBJ2-5; maybe TRBD2 (6 bases). CDR3 length equals 14 residues. The germline gives CDR1 PRHDT, CDR2 FYEKMQ (reference sequence). V shed 4 bases and J shed 5 bases, with 14 bases lying between them.

The chain links TRBV5-1 to TRBJ2-3; D remains ambiguous. The CDR3 runs to 14 residues. V was cut by 1 base and J by 3 bases, with 9 bases left in between. Germline assignment: CDR1 SGHRS and CDR2 YFSETQ. The CDR3: CASSLSRVTDTQYF. The CDR3 nucleotides are TGCGCCAGCAGCTTGTCCCGGGTTACAGATACGCAGTATTTT.

The J gene is TRBJ2-5, the V gene TRBV11-2; possible D gene TRBD2, 6 bases. Trimming took 5 bases from V and 3 from J, leaving 19 bases between them. Germline loops: CDR1 SGHAT, CDR2 FQNNGV. The CDR3 contains 16 residues. CDR3 loop: CASSPRGGGGEETQYF. CDR3 DNA: TGTGCCAGCAGCCCACGGGGAGGAGGCGGAGAAGAGACCCAGTACTTC. The variable domain in full, completed from reference TRBV11-2 and TRBJ2-5, reads EAGVAQSPRYKIIEKRQSVAFWCNPISGHATLYWYQQILGQGPKLLIQFQNNGVVDDSQLPKDRFSAERLKGVDSTLKIQPAKLEDSAVYLCASSPRGGGGEETQYFGPGTRLLVL.

The chain uses TRBV6-5 and TRBJ1-1; D is undetermined. V was pared by 6 bases and J by 8 bases, with 16 bases between. The CDR3 runs to 13 residues. The germline V gene encodes CDR1 MNHEY and CDR2 SVGAGI. CDR3 loop: CASSWGAHEEAFF. The CDR3 region has the DNA TGTGCCAGCAGCTGGGGAGCACATGAGGAAGCTTTCTTT.

About this clone: Relative to the germline gene, one junction end is altered; a read error may explain this. The rearrangement joins TRBV2 to TRBJ2-7, with 9 bases lining up with TRBD2. CDR1 is SNHLY, CDR2 FYNNEI, per germline. The CDR3 runs to 20 residues. CDR3 DNA: TGTGCCAGCAGTTTCACCGCACCCCTCTCCAGCGGGGGGATCTCCTACGAGCAGTGCTTC. It encodes CASSFTAPLSSGGISYEQCF.

V usage is TRBV5-1 and J usage is TRBJ2-7, with D possibly being TRBD1 (6 bases). V lost 0 bases and J lost 0, with 16 bases in between. CDR1 is SGHRS and CDR2 is YFSETQ in the germline V gene. The CDR3 length is 17 residues. The CDR3 here is CASSLERGDRYSYEQYF. The DNA of the CDR3 is TGCGCCAGCAGCTTGGAGAGGGGTGACAGGTACTCCTACGAGCAGTACTTC. The full variable domain, rest sourced from reference TRBV5-1 and TRBJ2-7, is KAGVTQTPRYLIKTRGQQVTLSCSPISGHRSVSWYQQTPGQGLQFLFEYFSETQRNKGNFPGRFSGRQFSNSRSEMNVSTLELGDSALYLCASSLERGDRYSYEQYFGPGTRLTVT.

The chain links TRBV4-2 to TRBJ2-1, with D unclear. Trimming left V 0 bases short and J 0 bases short, with 12 bases between. CDR3 size: 17 residues. Germline CDR1 and CDR2: LGHNA and YNFKEQ. The chain's CDR3 is CASSQDPADSSYNEQFF. In nucleotides, the CDR3 is TGTGCCAGCAGCCAAGATCCGGCGGATAGCTCCTACAATGAGCAGTTCTTC.

V usage is TRBV5-1 and J usage is TRBJ2-7; possibly TRBD1 for D (5 bases). The CDR3 sequence is 12 residues long. V was clipped by 4 bases and J by 7 bases, with 12 bases between them. The germline V gene encodes CDR1 SGHRS and CDR2 YFSETQ. CDR3 sequence (DNA): TGCGCCAGCAGCCTGGGGCCAGGAGAGCAGTACTTC. This translates into CASSLGPGEQYF.

The V gene is TRBV7-9, the J gene TRBJ1-2; a weak D match, TRBD1 (5 bases). There are 14 residues in the CDR3. V dropped 4 bases and J dropped 8 bases, with 17 bases sitting between them. The germline CDR1 and CDR2 sequences are SEHNR and FQNEAQ (reference sequence). CDR3 sequence: CASSWEPGTRGYTF. The CDR3, as DNA: TGTGCCAGCAGCTGGGAGCCCGGGACTAGAGGCTACACCTTC.

The rearrangement uses TRBV11-2 and TRBJ1-4; D is possibly TRBD1 (6 bases). This CDR3 region has 15 residues. Germline V CDR1 and CDR2: SGHAT, FQNNGV. Between the trimmed V and J ends, which lost 1 base and 7 bases, there was a span of 13 bases. The CDR3 is CASSLVAGAGEKLFF. Written as DNA, the CDR3 is TGTGCCAGCAGCTTAGTTGCAGGGGCGGGTGAAAAACTGTTTTTT.

The sample holds a few counts of this clone. The CDR3 protein is CASSRDSLNTEAFF. CDR3 nucleotides: TGTGCCAGCAGCCGAGACAGTTTGAACACTGAAGCTTTCTTT. The chain employs TRBV5-6 and TRBJ1-1, with D tentatively TRBD1 (5 bases). V lost 4 bases and J 0 bases, leaving 10 bases between the germline ends. Germline V lookup: CDR1 SGHDT, CDR2 YYEEEE. CDR3 length: 14 amino acids.